Reported below is one T cell receptor beta chain. The data originate from a study of radiotherapy plus CTLA-4 blockade in lung cancer. With 1 base removed from V and 12 bases from J, the gap between germline ends came to 16 bases. CDR3 length: 14 residues. Germline CDR1 is SGHDN and CDR2 is FVKESK. TCRdb keeps only in-frame clones here, not all; method: immunoSEQ multiplex PCR. This table holds about 76,000 clones, 84% found once. The source is a human donor with non-small cell lung cancer who had stable disease on radiotherapy plus ipilimumab. This chain links TRBV14 with TRBJ2-4; maybe TRBD2 (6 bases). Source: peripheral blood, taken from a patient treated with radiotherapy plus ipilimumab. The CDR3 sequence is CASSQASLQGGQYF. The CDR3 bases are TGTGCCAGCAGCCAAGCCAGCCTTCAGGGAGGTCAGTACTTC. Combining the CDR3 with reference TRBV14 and TRBJ2-4 gives the whole variable domain EAGVTQFPSHSVIEKGQTVTLRCDPISGHDNLYWYRRVMGKEIKFLLHFVKESKQDESGMPNNRFLAERTGGTYSTLKVQPAELEDSGVYFCASSQASLQGGQYFGAGTRLSVL.